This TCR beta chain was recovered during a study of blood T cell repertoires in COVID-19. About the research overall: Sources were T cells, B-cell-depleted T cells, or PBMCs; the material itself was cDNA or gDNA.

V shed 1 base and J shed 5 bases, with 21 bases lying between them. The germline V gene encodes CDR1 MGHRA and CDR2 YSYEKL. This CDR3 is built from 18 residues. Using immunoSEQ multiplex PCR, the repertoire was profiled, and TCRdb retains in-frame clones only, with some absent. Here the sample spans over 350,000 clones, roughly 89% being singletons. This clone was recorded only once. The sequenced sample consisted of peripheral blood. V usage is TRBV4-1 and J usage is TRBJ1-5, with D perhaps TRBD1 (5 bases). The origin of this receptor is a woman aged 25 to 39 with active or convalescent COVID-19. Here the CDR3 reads CASSQVLAGGTPYQPQHF. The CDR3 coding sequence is TGCGCCAGCAGCCAAGTGTTGGCTGGAGGGACCCCTTATCAGCCCCAGCATTTT.